A selection of T cell receptor beta chains follows, all from one sample in a study of regulatory T cells in long-lasting Graves disease. Via MiXCR, TCRdb re-called the multiplex PCR reads, giving one row per CDR3 protein. The sample has under 250,000 distinct CDR3 sequences, roughly a fifth seen once. Sequencing used peripheral blood mononuclear cells (PBMCs), obtained at new diagnosis, from a patient treated with antithyroid drugs. These receptors all come from a female donor with Graves disease. The CDR3 runs from the conserved cysteine through the conserved F or W. Fields, in order: J gene, V gene, clone size, D gene, CDR3 protein, CDR3 DNA. The D gene is left open where the match is weak. Only part of the rows carry a size: once, few, many, or a class if the clone is expanded.

j_call: TRBJ1-6
v_call: TRBV9
clone_size: few
d_call: -
cdr3_aa: CASSPRPEATAPLHF
cdr3_nt: TGTGCCAGCAGCCCCAGACCGGAGGCGACCGCACCCCTCCACTTT

j_call: TRBJ1-2
v_call: TRBV6-1
clone_size: -
d_call: -
cdr3_aa: CATKGSGRSGYTF
cdr3_nt: TGTGCCACCAAGGGGTCGGGACGAAGTGGCTACACCTTC

j_call: TRBJ2-5
v_call: TRBV7-2
clone_size: many
d_call: -
cdr3_aa: CASSSTRLTNVQETQYF
cdr3_nt: TGTGCCAGCAGCTCCACAAGACTTACCAATGTACAAGAGACCCAGTACTTC

j_call: TRBJ2-2
v_call: TRBV7-3
clone_size: many
d_call: -
cdr3_aa: CASSQGANTGELFF
cdr3_nt: TGTGCCAGCAGCCAGGGCGCGAACACCGGGGAGCTGTTTTTT

j_call: TRBJ2-3
v_call: TRBV20-1
clone_size: few
d_call: TRBD2
cdr3_aa: CSAPGAGGPDTQYF
cdr3_nt: TGCAGTGCTCCTGGGGCGGGGGGGCCGGATACGCAGTATTTT

j_call: TRBJ2-1
v_call: TRBV24-1
clone_size: many
d_call: TRBD1
cdr3_aa: CATNDPGGKNEQFF
cdr3_nt: TGTGCCACCAACGATCCAGGGGGCAAAAATGAGCAGTTCTTC

j_call: TRBJ2-7
v_call: TRBV3-1
clone_size: many
d_call: -
cdr3_aa: CASSQGSRDEQYF
cdr3_nt: TGTGCCAGCAGCCAAGGTAGCAGGGACGAGCAGTACTTC

j_call: TRBJ2-7
v_call: TRBV20-1
clone_size: -
d_call: -
cdr3_aa: CSPQSTYEQYF
cdr3_nt: TGCAGTCCTCAGTCCACCTACGAGCAGTACTTC

j_call: TRBJ2-1
v_call: TRBV20-1
clone_size: many
d_call: TRBD1
cdr3_aa: CSAADRGFHNEQFF
cdr3_nt: TGCAGTGCTGCTGACAGGGGGTTCCACAATGAGCAGTTCTTC

j_call: TRBJ2-5
v_call: TRBV9
clone_size: many
d_call: TRBD1
cdr3_aa: CASSVDSGGETQYF
cdr3_nt: TGTGCCAGCAGCGTAGACTCAGGGGGCGAGACCCAGTACTTC

j_call: TRBJ2-3
v_call: TRBV5-1
clone_size: -
d_call: TRBD1
cdr3_aa: CASSLARQGARTDTQYF
cdr3_nt: TGCGCCAGCAGCTTGGCTAGACAGGGGGCGAGGACAGATACGCAGTATTTT

j_call: TRBJ2-5
v_call: TRBV7-9
clone_size: -
d_call: TRBD2
cdr3_aa: CASSQRTSQEGTQYF
cdr3_nt: TGTGCCAGCAGCCAAAGGACTAGCCAAGAGGGGACCCAGTACTTC

j_call: TRBJ1-6
v_call: TRBV11-2
clone_size: many
d_call: -
cdr3_aa: CASSVLGHGLGSPLHF
cdr3_nt: TGTGCCAGCAGCGTCCTGGGACACGGACTCGGTTCACCCCTCCACTTT

j_call: TRBJ1-2
v_call: TRBV6-9
clone_size: once
d_call: TRBD1
cdr3_aa: CASSYGQGARGYTF
cdr3_nt: TGTGCCAGCAGTTACGGGCAGGGGGCGAGAGGCTACACCTTC

j_call: TRBJ2-1
v_call: TRBV7-2
clone_size: many
d_call: TRBD1
cdr3_aa: CASSLMTGSYNEQFF
cdr3_nt: TGTGCCAGCAGCTTAATGACAGGGTCCTACAATGAGCAGTTCTTC

j_call: TRBJ2-1
v_call: TRBV19
clone_size: few
d_call: -
cdr3_aa: CASSKGLGILGNEQFF
cdr3_nt: TGTGCCAGTAGTAAGGGACTGGGCATTTTGGGCAATGAGCAGTTCTTC

j_call: TRBJ2-7
v_call: TRBV12-3/TRBV12-4
clone_size: few
d_call: -
cdr3_aa: CASSLEDEQYF
cdr3_nt: TGTGCCAGCAGTTTAGAGGACGAGCAGTACTTC

j_call: TRBJ2-7
v_call: TRBV6-2/TRBV6-3
clone_size: many
d_call: -
cdr3_aa: CASSPLGGQTYEQYF
cdr3_nt: TGTGCCAGCAGCCCTTTGGGGGGACAGACCTACGAGCAGTACTTC

j_call: TRBJ2-6
v_call: TRBV24-1
clone_size: many
d_call: TRBD2
cdr3_aa: CATSDTSGRRRANVLTF
cdr3_nt: TGTGCCACCAGTGACACTAGCGGGAGGAGAAGGGCCAACGTCCTGACTTTC

j_call: TRBJ1-1
v_call: TRBV12-5
clone_size: many
d_call: -
cdr3_aa: CASGFILPMNTEAFF
cdr3_nt: TGTGCTAGTGGTTTCATTCTCCCCATGAACACTGAAGCTTTCTTT

j_call: TRBJ1-6
v_call: TRBV5-4
clone_size: few
d_call: -
cdr3_aa: CASSKFESSPLHF
cdr3_nt: TGTGCCAGCAGCAAGTTTGAGAGCTCACCCCTCCACTTT

j_call: TRBJ2-1
v_call: TRBV4-3
clone_size: many
d_call: TRBD2
cdr3_aa: CASSQGTSGSPLRPNEQFF
cdr3_nt: TGCGCCAGCAGCCAAGGGACTAGCGGGAGCCCACTCCGACCAAATGAGCAGTTCTTC

j_call: TRBJ2-5
v_call: TRBV5-5
clone_size: -
d_call: TRBD1
cdr3_aa: CASSLAGQGATQYF
cdr3_nt: TGTGCCAGCAGCTTGGCGGGACAGGGGGCGACCCAGTACTTC

j_call: TRBJ2-7
v_call: TRBV27
clone_size: many
d_call: -
cdr3_aa: CASSAGVGLEQYF
cdr3_nt: TGTGCCAGCAGTGCAGGGGTGGGTCTGGAGCAGTACTTC

j_call: TRBJ1-2
v_call: TRBV5-1
clone_size: many
d_call: -
cdr3_aa: CASSLEAGQDGYTF
cdr3_nt: TGCGCCAGCAGCTTGGAGGCAGGGCAAGATGGCTACACCTTC

j_call: TRBJ2-3
v_call: TRBV5-1
clone_size: many
d_call: -
cdr3_aa: CASSPGTKRGADTQYF
cdr3_nt: TGCGCCAGCAGCCCCGGGACAAAAAGGGGGGCAGATACGCAGTATTTT

j_call: TRBJ1-2
v_call: TRBV6-1
clone_size: -
d_call: -
cdr3_aa: CASHGPGQNYGYTF
cdr3_nt: TGTGCCAGCCATGGACCCGGACAGAACTATGGCTACACCTTC

j_call: TRBJ1-5
v_call: TRBV6-1
clone_size: many
d_call: -
cdr3_aa: CASKIGRQRGYGQPQHF
cdr3_nt: TGTGCCAGCAAGATCGGCCGACAAAGGGGGTACGGTCAGCCCCAGCATTTT

j_call: TRBJ2-7
v_call: TRBV18
clone_size: many
d_call: -
cdr3_aa: CASSPNSPRRTYEQYF
cdr3_nt: TGTGCCAGCTCACCAAATTCTCCCAGAAGGACCTACGAGCAGTACTTC

j_call: TRBJ2-2
v_call: TRBV15
clone_size: -
d_call: -
cdr3_aa: CATSRGQGGTGELFF
cdr3_nt: TGTGCCACCAGCAGAGGTCAGGGGGGCACCGGGGAGCTGTTTTTT

j_call: TRBJ2-5
v_call: TRBV12-3/TRBV12-4
clone_size: many
d_call: -
cdr3_aa: CASSLGILETQYF
cdr3_nt: TGTGCCAGCAGTTTAGGAATTTTAGAGACCCAGTACTTC

j_call: TRBJ2-7
v_call: TRBV20-1
clone_size: many
d_call: -
cdr3_aa: CSALAERPYEQYF
cdr3_nt: TGCAGTGCCCTGGCAGAACGGCCCTACGAGCAGTACTTC

j_call: TRBJ2-2
v_call: TRBV18
clone_size: many
d_call: -
cdr3_aa: CASSPPGDTGELFF
cdr3_nt: TGTGCCAGCTCACCACCGGGGGACACCGGGGAGCTGTTTTTT

j_call: TRBJ2-6
v_call: TRBV19
clone_size: few
d_call: -
cdr3_aa: CASSHYGANVLTF
cdr3_nt: TGTGCCAGTAGCCATTACGGGGCCAACGTCCTGACTTTC

j_call: TRBJ2-1
v_call: TRBV4-3
clone_size: few
d_call: TRBD1
cdr3_aa: CASSQDRDSYNEQFF
cdr3_nt: TGCGCCAGCAGCCAAGATCGGGACAGCTACAATGAGCAGTTCTTC

j_call: TRBJ2-6
v_call: TRBV11-2
clone_size: many
d_call: -
cdr3_aa: CASSWGRGLGANVLTF
cdr3_nt: TGTGCCAGCAGCTGGGGGCGGGGGCTAGGGGCCAACGTCCTGACTTTC

j_call: TRBJ2-5
v_call: TRBV11-3
clone_size: many
d_call: -
cdr3_aa: CASSLHTQETQYF
cdr3_nt: TGTGCCAGCAGCTTACACACCCAAGAGACCCAGTACTTC

j_call: TRBJ2-7
v_call: TRBV4-3
clone_size: -
d_call: TRBD2
cdr3_aa: CASSQRGRYEQYF
cdr3_nt: TGCGCCAGCAGCCAGCGCGGGAGGTACGAGCAGTACTTC

j_call: TRBJ2-7
v_call: TRBV7-2
clone_size: many
d_call: TRBD1
cdr3_aa: CASSTSGTAIHEQYF
cdr3_nt: TGTGCCAGCAGCACCTCCGGGACAGCAATCCACGAGCAGTACTTC

j_call: TRBJ2-7
v_call: TRBV20-1
clone_size: many
d_call: -
cdr3_aa: CSARDYAYSYEQYF
cdr3_nt: TGCAGTGCTAGAGATTACGCCTACTCCTACGAGCAGTACTTC

j_call: TRBJ1-5
v_call: TRBV6-2/TRBV6-3
clone_size: many
d_call: TRBD1
cdr3_aa: CASSYQGASFSNQPQHF
cdr3_nt: TGTGCCAGCAGTTACCAGGGGGCAAGTTTTAGCAATCAGCCCCAGCATTTT

j_call: TRBJ1-1
v_call: TRBV27
clone_size: -
d_call: -
cdr3_aa: CASSLVGLTTEAFF
cdr3_nt: TGTGCCAGCAGTCTCGTGGGGCTTACAACTGAAGCTTTCTTT

j_call: TRBJ1-2
v_call: TRBV20-1
clone_size: many
d_call: -
cdr3_aa: CSAQRGIYGYTF
cdr3_nt: TGCAGTGCTCAAAGGGGGATATATGGCTACACCTTC

j_call: TRBJ2-4
v_call: TRBV19
clone_size: -
d_call: -
cdr3_aa: CASSAYVKNIQYF
cdr3_nt: TGTGCCAGTAGTGCCTATGTCAAAAACATTCAGTACTTC